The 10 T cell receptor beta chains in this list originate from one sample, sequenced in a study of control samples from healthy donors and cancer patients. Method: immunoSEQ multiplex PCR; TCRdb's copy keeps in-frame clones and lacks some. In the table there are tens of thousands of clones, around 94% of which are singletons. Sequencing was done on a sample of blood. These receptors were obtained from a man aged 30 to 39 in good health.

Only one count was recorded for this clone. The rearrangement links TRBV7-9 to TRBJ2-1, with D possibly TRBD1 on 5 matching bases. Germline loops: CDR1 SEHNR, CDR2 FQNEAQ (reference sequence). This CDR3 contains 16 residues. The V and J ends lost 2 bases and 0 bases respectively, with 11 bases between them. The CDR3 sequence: CASSLLGASSYNEQFF. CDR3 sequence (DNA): TGTGCCAGCAGCTTACTAGGGGCCAGCTCCTACAATGAGCAGTTCTTC.

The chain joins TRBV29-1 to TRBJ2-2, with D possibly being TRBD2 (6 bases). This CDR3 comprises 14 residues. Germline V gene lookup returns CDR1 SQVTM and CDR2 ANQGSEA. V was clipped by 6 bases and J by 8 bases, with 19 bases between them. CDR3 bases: TGCAGCGTCGCCTGGGACTCTTCCACAGGGGAGCTGTTTTTT. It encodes CSVAWDSSTGELFF.

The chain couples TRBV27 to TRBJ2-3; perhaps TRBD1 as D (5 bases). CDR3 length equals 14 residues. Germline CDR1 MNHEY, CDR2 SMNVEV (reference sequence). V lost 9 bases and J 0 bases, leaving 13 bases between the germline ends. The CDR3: CASKVAGSTDTQYF. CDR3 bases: TGTGCCAGTAAGGTGGCAGGGAGCACAGATACGCAGTATTTT.

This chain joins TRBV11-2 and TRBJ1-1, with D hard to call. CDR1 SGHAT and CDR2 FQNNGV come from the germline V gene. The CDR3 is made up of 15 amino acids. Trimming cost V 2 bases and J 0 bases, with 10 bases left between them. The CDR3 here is CASSLRENMNTEAFF. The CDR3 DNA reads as TGTGCCAGCAGCTTAAGAGAGAACATGAACACTGAAGCTTTCTTT.

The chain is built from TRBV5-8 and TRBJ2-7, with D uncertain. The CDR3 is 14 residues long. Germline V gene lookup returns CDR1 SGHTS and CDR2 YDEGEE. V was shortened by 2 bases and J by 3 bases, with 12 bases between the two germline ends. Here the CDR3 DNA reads TGTGCCAGCAGCTTCGTAGGGCAGGACTACGAGCAGTACTTC. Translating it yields CASSFVGQDYEQYF.

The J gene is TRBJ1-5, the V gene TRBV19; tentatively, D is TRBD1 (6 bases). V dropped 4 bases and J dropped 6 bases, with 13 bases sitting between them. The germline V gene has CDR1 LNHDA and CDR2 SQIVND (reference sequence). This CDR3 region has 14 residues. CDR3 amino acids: CASSRGPQGQPQHF. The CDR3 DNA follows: TGTGCCAGTAGTAGGGGGCCGCAGGGTCAGCCCCAGCATTTT.

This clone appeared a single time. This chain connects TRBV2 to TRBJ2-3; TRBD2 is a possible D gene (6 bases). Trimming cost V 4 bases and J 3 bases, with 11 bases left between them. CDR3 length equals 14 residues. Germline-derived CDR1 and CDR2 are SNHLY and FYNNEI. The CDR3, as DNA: TGTGCCAGCAGTGGGGCTAGCGAAACAGATACGCAGTATTTT. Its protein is CASSGASETDTQYF.

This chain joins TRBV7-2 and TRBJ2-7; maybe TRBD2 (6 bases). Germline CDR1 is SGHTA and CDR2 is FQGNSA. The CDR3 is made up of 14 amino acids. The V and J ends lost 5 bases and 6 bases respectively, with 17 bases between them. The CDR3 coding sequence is TGTGCCAGCAGCCTTGGGGAGGCCCGGGTCGAGCAGTACTTC. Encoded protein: CASSLGEARVEQYF.

CDR3 DNA: TGTGCCACCAGTGACCACAAGAGCCCAGACTATGGCTACACCTTC. Its protein is CATSDHKSPDYGYTF. The chain carries TRBV24-1 and TRBJ1-2; D gene unclear. Deletions cut 4 bases from V and 3 bases from J, with 14 bases between. Germline CDR1 reads KGHDR; CDR2 reads SFDVKD. The CDR3 is made up of 15 amino acids.

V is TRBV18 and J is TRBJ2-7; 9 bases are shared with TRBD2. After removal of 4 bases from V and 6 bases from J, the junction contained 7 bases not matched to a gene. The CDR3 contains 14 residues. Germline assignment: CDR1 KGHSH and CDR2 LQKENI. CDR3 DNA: TGTGCCAGCTCACTGTCTAGCGGGATCACCGAGCAGTACTTC. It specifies CASSLSSGITEQYF.